These T cell receptor beta chains were read from a single sample in a study of blood T cell repertoires in COVID-19. Using immunoSEQ multiplex PCR, the repertoire was profiled, and TCRdb retains in-frame clones only, with some absent. The sample carries fewer than 200,000 clones, over 80% recorded once. The specimen sequenced was peripheral blood. Receptors originate from a young man with COVID-19, enrolled during active disease. The CDR3 runs from the conserved cysteine through the conserved F or W. The order of the fields is CDR3 protein, J gene, V gene.

cdr3_aa: CASSLDGGVLGYTF
j_call: TRBJ1-2
v_call: TRBV7-6

cdr3_aa: CASSDRQGRNEQFF
j_call: TRBJ2-1
v_call: TRBV6-2/TRBV6-3

cdr3_aa: CASGLLGGSQETQYF
j_call: TRBJ2-5
v_call: TRBV12-5

cdr3_aa: CASSVGVASGSDTQYF
j_call: TRBJ2-3
v_call: TRBV9

cdr3_aa: CASSRDRGFNEKLFF
j_call: TRBJ1-4
v_call: TRBV6-6

cdr3_aa: CASSPWGVRTKSNTGELFF
j_call: TRBJ2-2
v_call: TRBV6-2/TRBV6-3

cdr3_aa: CASSVDQAGETQYF
j_call: TRBJ2-5
v_call: TRBV9

cdr3_aa: CASSLSGNTEAFF
j_call: TRBJ1-1
v_call: TRBV7-3

cdr3_aa: CASSPRVYEQYF
j_call: TRBJ2-7
v_call: TRBV7-9

cdr3_aa: CASSPPGDRAAFF
j_call: TRBJ1-1
v_call: TRBV19

cdr3_aa: CASRSGGSSYEQYF
j_call: TRBJ2-7
v_call: TRBV28

cdr3_aa: CASSLGRGYDEQYF
j_call: TRBJ2-7
v_call: TRBV6-5

cdr3_aa: CASSGQGGRNEQFF
j_call: TRBJ2-1
v_call: TRBV2

cdr3_aa: CASSIVGATREKLFF
j_call: TRBJ1-4
v_call: TRBV19